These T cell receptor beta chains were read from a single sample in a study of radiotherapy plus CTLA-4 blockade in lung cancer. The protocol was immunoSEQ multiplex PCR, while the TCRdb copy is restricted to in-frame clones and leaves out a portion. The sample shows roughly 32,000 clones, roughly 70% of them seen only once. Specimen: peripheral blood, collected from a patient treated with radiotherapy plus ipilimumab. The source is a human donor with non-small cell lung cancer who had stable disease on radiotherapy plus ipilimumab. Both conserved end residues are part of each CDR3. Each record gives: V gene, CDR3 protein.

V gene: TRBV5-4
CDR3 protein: CASDPPEASSTDTQYF

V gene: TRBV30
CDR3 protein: CAWTTGHTEAFF

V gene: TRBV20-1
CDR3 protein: CSAGRDTEAFF

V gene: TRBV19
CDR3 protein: CASSTTGTNEKLFF

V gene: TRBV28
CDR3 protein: CASSSTGVPSETQYF

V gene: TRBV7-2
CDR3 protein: CASSFLQVSNEQFF

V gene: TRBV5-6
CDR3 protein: CASSLKGLSEQYF

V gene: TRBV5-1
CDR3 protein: CASSPGRGLADSSYNEQFF

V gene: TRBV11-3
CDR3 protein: CASSLSTSGSIIVDEQFF

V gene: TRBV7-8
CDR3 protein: CASSAQGAWSADTQYF

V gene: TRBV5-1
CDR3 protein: CASSLNIDEKLFF

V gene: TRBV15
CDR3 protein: CATSRAVAAQETQYF

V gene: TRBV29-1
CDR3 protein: CSAEGGVSNYGYTF

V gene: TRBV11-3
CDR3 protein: CASSSDRWQFF

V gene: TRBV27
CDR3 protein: CASSLNTYNEQFF

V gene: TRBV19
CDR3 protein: CASSIRGSNQPQHF

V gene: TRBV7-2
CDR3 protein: CASSKLRTGAFETQYF

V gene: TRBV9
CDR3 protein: CASSPLAGGLPSSYNEQFF

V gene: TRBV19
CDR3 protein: CASSMLQGGYSNQPQHF

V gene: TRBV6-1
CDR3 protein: CASRPQGANTEAFF

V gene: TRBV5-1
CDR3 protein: CASSPGQGDRNEQFF

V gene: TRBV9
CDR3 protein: CASSSRTGGGTDTQYF

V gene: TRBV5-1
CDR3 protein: CASSSGQPNYGYTF

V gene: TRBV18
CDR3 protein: CASSQGQGAEAFF

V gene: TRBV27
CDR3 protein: CASSSAHTGNYGYTF

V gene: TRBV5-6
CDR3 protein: CASSLWEGSYGYTF

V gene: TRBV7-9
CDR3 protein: CASSPRTPQETQYF

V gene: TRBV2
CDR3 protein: CASRELGGHTDTQYF

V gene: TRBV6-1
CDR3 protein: CASSEGGASGLYSYEQYF

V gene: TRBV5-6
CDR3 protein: CASSFGAGGYQETQYF

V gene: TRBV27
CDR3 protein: CARDRGDGYTF

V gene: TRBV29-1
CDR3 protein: CSVEGLAENIQYF

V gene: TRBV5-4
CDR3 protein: CASSPLGGAHLTSTDTQYF

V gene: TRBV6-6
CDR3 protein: CASSLGQSGANVLTF

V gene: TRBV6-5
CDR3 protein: CASSYPTSGTNEQFF

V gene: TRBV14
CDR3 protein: CASSLESRVTQYF

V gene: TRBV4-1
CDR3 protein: CASSLEFSSTDTQYF

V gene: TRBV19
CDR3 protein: CASNKLATGGNQPQHF

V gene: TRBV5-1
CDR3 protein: CASSRADHYYGYTF

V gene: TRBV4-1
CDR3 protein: CASSRTGLGKNEQFF

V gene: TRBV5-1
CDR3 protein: CASSLGDRAGNTIYF